This T cell receptor (beta chain) was retrieved from a study of CD8 T cells in ankylosing spondylitis. This clonotype has at least ten counts. Its antigen remains unknown. V shed 1 base and J 7 bases; nucleotides not matched to a gene: 10. Germline loops: CDR1 DFQATT, CDR2 SNEGSKA (reference sequence). This CDR3 has 15 residues. TCRdb recomputed calls from the 5' RACE reads with MiXCR, one row per CDR3 protein. Of more than 650,000 distinct CDR3 sequences in the sample, approximately 12% were seen once. Study-wide points: A TCR beta motif made of about eight highly homologous variants seemed typical of ankylosing spondylitis blood. Clones tied to disease were said to be significantly enriched in matched ankylosing spondylitis synovial fluid.

The chain combines TRBV20-1 with TRBJ2-1; 7 nucleotides match TRBD2. Sequencing input: blood, either unsorted or a sorted T cell fraction (not recorded which). The TCR was taken from a male donor with ankylosing spondylitis. This CDR3 is CSARGWRAGNNEQFF. The CDR3 DNA follows: TGCAGTGCTAGAGGCTGGAGAGCGGGAAATAATGAGCAGTTCTTC.